This T cell receptor gamma chain appears in the sequencing data of a study of Vδ1+ human thymocytes. Whole-study results and caveats: In the thymus, TRG and TRD repertoires looked highly polyclonal with Gaussian CDR3 lengths.

RNA was extracted from the cells and then reverse transcribed. Multiplex PCR used pooled V-gene forward primers and a constant-region reverse primer to amplify CDR3s. TCRdb reprocessed the multiplex PCR reads through CATT. The table has about 22,000 gamma-chain clones, approximately 15% seen once; the top ten hold 1.5% to 2%. This CDR3 has 11 amino acids. V dropped 5 bases and J dropped 6; count of bases not matched to a gene: 4. The germline V gene has CDR1 VINAFY and CDR2 YDVSNSKD. As concerns this clone: Its target is unknown.

This receptor was obtained from a child younger than two who had congenital heart surgery. V usage is TRGV5 and J usage is TRGJ1 or TRGJ2. The sequenced material came from Vdelta1+ gamma-delta thymocytes from the thymus. Subset here: FACS-sorted CD3+ TCRalphabeta- TCRVdelta1+ TCRVdelta2- thymocytes. The CDR3 nucleotides are TGTGCCACCTGGGTTGCTTATAAGAAACTCTTT. As protein: CATWVAYKKLF.